This is a list of T cell receptor beta chains from one sample in a study of lymphopenia after photon versus proton radiotherapy. The table came from immunoSEQ multiplex PCR; TCRdb's copy has only in-frame clones and leaves some out. The data contain about 45,000 clones, about 85% of them seen just once; the ten biggest clones take up 2% to 2.5%. The sequenced sample was peripheral blood, obtained from a patient treated with photon-based radiotherapy. These TCRs come from a man aged 35-49 years with gastric cancer. CDR3s leave out the opening cysteine and the closing phenylalanine or tryptophan.

j_call,v_call,cdr3_aa
TRBJ2-2,TRBV5-1,ASSLGGRNTGELF
TRBJ2-7,TRBV9,ASSVTGSSYEQY
TRBJ1-2,TRBV19,ASSIDRAYGYT
TRBJ1-1,TRBV30,AWARLGGEAF
TRBJ1-2,TRBV4-1,ASSQGQGAYGYT
TRBJ1-6,TRBV5-1,ASSPRDRVSSPLH
TRBJ2-3,TRBV18,ASSTQGADTQY
TRBJ1-6,TRBV5-1,ASALAGGGDSPLH
TRBJ2-1,TRBV7-2,ASSFDSYNEQF
TRBJ1-3,TRBV19,ASGRSTSGNTIY
TRBJ1-2,TRBV7-9,ASSVETGVYGYT
TRBJ1-3,TRBV19,AVQGSGNTIY
TRBJ2-1,TRBV2,ASLQHSGGGEQF
TRBJ2-6,TRBV9,ASSVEASGANVLT
TRBJ2-7,TRBV19,ASSIERFFGKY
TRBJ1-2,TRBV7-9,ASSLGFGGYT
TRBJ2-1,TRBV7-2,ASSQPGTGRYEQF
TRBJ1-5,TRBV5-5,ASSRTGAKDQPQH
TRBJ1-2,TRBV28,ASALTPDSLYGYT
TRBJ2-1,TRBV4-1,ASSQEREGQQF
TRBJ1-2,TRBV5-1,ASSLEINDGYT
TRBJ1-2,TRBV7-9,ASSKTEYGYT
TRBJ1-2,TRBV10-3,AISESGRGQYGYT
TRBJ2-5,TRBV5-4,ASSPGTSGGPLQETQY
TRBJ2-2,TRBV7-3,ASSTLAGTGELF
TRBJ2-1,TRBV5-1,ASSLAAGFSYNEQF
TRBJ1-1,TRBV4-1,ASSQASTGVGDTEAF
TRBJ1-3,TRBV7-9,ASSLTVIY
TRBJ1-4,TRBV6-6,GTRGGSTNEKLF
TRBJ1-2,TRBV10-1,ASCRDRKYGYT
TRBJ1-6,TRBV4-1,ASSYGAGNNSPLH
TRBJ2-2,TRBV6-6,ASSYSGTGVGELF
TRBJ1-6,TRBV6-5,ASSVRTANNSPLH
TRBJ2-7,TRBV2,ASRTLADEQY
TRBJ2-5,TRBV5-1,ASRLAGGPQETQY
TRBJ1-4,TRBV5-4,ASSFEGLNEKLF
TRBJ1-1,TRBV19,ASMDRVNTEAF
TRBJ2-2,TRBV5-1,ASSLNTGPTGELF
TRBJ1-5,TRBV9,ASSVGPSEPQH
TRBJ1-5,TRBV5-6,ASSLGRDQPQH
TRBJ2-4,TRBV30,AWSVRENIQY
TRBJ2-1,TRBV11-2,ASSRGGPYNEQF
TRBJ2-3,TRBV7-9,ASSLGGEGDTQY
TRBJ2-1,TRBV6-4,ASHPDRDGPGAYNEQF
TRBJ1-1,TRBV4-3,ASSQDRDIRAF
TRBJ1-2,TRBV2,ASIPLDYGYT